The rows below give T cell receptor beta chains drawn from one sample of a study of blood T cell repertoires in COVID-19. Some clones are missing from TCRdb's copy, which holds only in-frame ones; the method was immunoSEQ multiplex PCR. The data show nearly 350,000 clones, with roughly 90% seen just once and 5.5% to 7.5% held by the top ten. Sequences were obtained from peripheral blood. The receptor set was obtained from a woman in her sixties or seventies with COVID-19, enrolled during active disease. Both conserved end residues are part of each CDR3. A D gene is named only where the DNA matches it firmly. Only some rows state a clone size, as once, few, many or a class for expanded clones.

D	size	J	V	DNA	CDR3
TRBD2	.	TRBJ2-5	TRBV7-9	TGTGCCAGCAGCTTCGGGGGGTTGTACCAAGAGACCCAGTACTTC	CASSFGGLYQETQYF
.	.	TRBJ1-2	TRBV27	TGTGCCAGCAGTTTAAGAGGGATAGGCTTTAACTATGGCTACACCTTC	CASSLRGIGFNYGYTF
.	many	TRBJ2-7	TRBV30	TGTGCCTTAAGCTCCGGGACACGGGCCTACGAGCAGTACTTC	CALSSGTRAYEQYF
.	.	TRBJ2-5	TRBV3-1/TRBV3-2	TGTGCCAGCAGCTCATTCCAAGAGACCCAGTACTTC	CASSSFQETQYF
.	.	TRBJ1-1	TRBV6-1	TGTGCCAGCAGTGATTTGGGGGGAAAAGTCACTGAAGCTTTCTTT	CASSDLGGKVTEAFF
TRBD1	.	TRBJ2-7	TRBV5-1	TGCGCCAGCAGCTTAGGACAGGGGGCGTATGGATTCGAGCAGTACTTC	CASSLGQGAYGFEQYF
TRBD1	.	TRBJ1-5	TRBV11-2	TGTGCCAGCAGCTTAGCCCCGGACAGGGTCAATCAGCCCCAGCATTTT	CASSLAPDRVNQPQHF
TRBD2	.	TRBJ2-2	TRBV5-1	TGCGCCAGCAGCCAGGAAACTAGCGCCGGGGAGCTGTTTTTT	CASSQETSAGELFF
.	.	TRBJ1-5	TRBV30	TGTGCCTGGAACGGGGGCAATCAGCCCCAGCATTTT	CAWNGGNQPQHF
.	once	TRBJ2-3	TRBV9	TGTGCCAGCAGCCCCAGGGGGGACTTCACAGATACGCAGTATTTT	CASSPRGDFTDTQYF
.	few	TRBJ2-7	TRBV5-1	TGCGCCAGCAGCTTTACTAATCTAGAGCAGTACTTC	CASSFTNLEQYF
TRBD1	.	TRBJ1-2	TRBV4-1	TGCGCCAGCAGCTACATAGCCGGGACAGGGAATATTAAAGGCTACACCTTC	CASSYIAGTGNIKGYTF
.	.	TRBJ2-3	TRBV10-1	TGCGCCAGCAGTGGATCAGGGTTAGCCAAGGATACGCAGTATTTT	CASSGSGLAKDTQYF
.	.	TRBJ1-6	TRBV18	TGTGCCAGCTCACTCAGCTCCTATAATTCACCCCTCCACTTT	CASSLSSYNSPLHF
.	.	TRBJ2-1	TRBV10-3	TGTGCCACTGGGCCCGGAGGCAATGAGCAGTTCTTC	CATGPGGNEQFF
.	.	TRBJ1-2	TRBV6-1	TGTGCCAGCAGTGACGAATCGGGGGTAAACTATGGCTACACCTTC	CASSDESGVNYGYTF
TRBD1	.	TRBJ1-5	TRBV28	TGTGCCAGCACCCCAATAGGGACAGGGGGAAATCAGCCCCAGCATTTT	CASTPIGTGGNQPQHF
TRBD2	.	TRBJ2-3	TRBV9	TGTGCCAGCAGCGTAGACAGCGGGGGGATGGGATGGAGCACAGATACGCAGTATTTT	CASSVDSGGMGWSTDTQYF
.	.	TRBJ1-4	TRBV6-5	TGTGCCAGCAGTTATCCAGGTGAAAAACTGTTTTTT	CASSYPGEKLFF
.	.	TRBJ1-3	TRBV10-3	TGTGCCATCAGTAGTAGGGGATCGGACACCATATATTTT	CAISSRGSDTIYF
.	.	TRBJ1-4	TRBV11-2	TGTGCCAGCAGCCCGGGGACTACAACTAATGAAAAACTGTTTTTT	CASSPGTTTNEKLFF
TRBD2	.	TRBJ2-3	TRBV7-3	TGTGCCAGCAGTAAGAGCGGGGGGGACACAGATACGCAGTATTTT	CASSKSGGDTDTQYF
.	.	TRBJ2-2	TRBV2	TGTGCCAGCAGTGAGAGCCTAGCGTCCGGGGAGCTGTTTTTT	CASSESLASGELFF
TRBD2	.	TRBJ2-3	TRBV6-6	TGTGCCAGCAGTACGGCCCGGGGGGGCCGGGCAGATACGCAGTATTTT	CASSTARGGRADTQYF
.	.	TRBJ1-1	TRBV19	TGTGCCAGTAGTATAGGCGTAACTGAAGCTTTCTTT	CASSIGVTEAFF
.	few	TRBJ1-2	TRBV5-8	TGTGCCAGCAGCTTGGATGGCAGGGAAGTTAACTATGGCTACACCTTC	CASSLDGREVNYGYTF
.	.	TRBJ1-1	TRBV2	TGTGCCAGCGATTTTGGCGTCGGCGGTGAAGCTTTCTTT	CASDFGVGGEAFF